This T cell receptor beta chain stems from a study of spatial heterogeneity in lung cancer. About the research overall: Matched bulk RNA-seq provided a T cell module score, and TCR transcript counts in tumor regions correlated strongly with it. General study findings and limits: Tracking of tumor mutation counts was seen in expanded intratumoral alpha and beta TCR counts.

This clonotype is termed medium-sized (0.01 to 0.1%). Its antigen remains unknown. TCRdb re-called the 5' RACE reads through MiXCR, storing one row per CDR3 protein. The sample lists about 20,000 distinct CDR3 sequences; 5.7% were seen once. Indicated time point: sample taken at primary tumor resection. Germline CDR1 is SEHNR and CDR2 is FQNEAQ (reference sequence). CDR3 length: 12 amino acids. Between the trimmed V and J ends, which lost 3 bases and 4 bases, there was a span of 4 bases. The sequence derives from a female donor with early-stage non-small cell lung cancer. Sequences were derived from lung tumor tissue, sampled at surgery. The chain uses TRBV7-9 and TRBJ1-5; D uncertain. CDR3 in DNA: TGTGCCAGCAGCTTCGATAATCAGCCCCAGCATTTT. It translates to CASSFDNQPQHF.